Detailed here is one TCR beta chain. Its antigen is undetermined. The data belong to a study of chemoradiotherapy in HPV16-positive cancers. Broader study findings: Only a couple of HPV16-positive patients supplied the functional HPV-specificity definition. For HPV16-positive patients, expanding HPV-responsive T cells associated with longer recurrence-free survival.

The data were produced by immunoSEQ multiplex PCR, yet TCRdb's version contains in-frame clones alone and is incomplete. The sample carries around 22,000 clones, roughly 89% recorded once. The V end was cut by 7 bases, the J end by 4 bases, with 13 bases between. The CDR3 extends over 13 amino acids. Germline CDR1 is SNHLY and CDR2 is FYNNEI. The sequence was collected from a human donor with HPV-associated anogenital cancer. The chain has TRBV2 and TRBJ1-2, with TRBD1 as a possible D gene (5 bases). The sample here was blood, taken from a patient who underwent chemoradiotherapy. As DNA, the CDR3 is TGTGCCAGCATCCGCAGGGTTACCTATGGCTACACCTTC. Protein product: CASIRRVTYGYTF.